This T cell receptor (beta chain) was sequenced in a study of blood T cell repertoires in COVID-19 (dated by TCRdb to about 2020). Broadly, across the study: The collaborator samples originated in the United States, Italy and Spain and spanned the acute and convalescent phases of COVID-19. The material from the prospective study consisted of cDNA or gDNA derived from T cells, B-cell-depleted T cells, or PBMCs. The dataset comprised deeply sampled blood TCRbeta repertoires from subjects exposed to, actively infected with, or recovered from COVID-19. The repertoires were made available in a free public database intended to serve as a resource for research on the immune response to SARS-CoV-2. The samples were drawn from two sources: the first 160 participants of the ongoing ImmuneRACE study, and fewer than 1,500 subjects contributed by 6 global collaborators. Nearly every sample came with metadata listing a de-identified subject ID, COVID-19 status, age in years and sex. Where available, HLA class I and class II types were obtained from metadata supplied by the sample provider rather than from assay-based typing.

Broad study findings and their caveats: How much clinical and demographic metadata was included differed by source and by participant, and the metadata was provided uncurated.

The collaborating institutions used their own protocols to collect whole blood in K2EDTA tubes. For TCRbeta analysis, collaborators shipped samples in one of three forms: frozen whole blood, isolated PBMCs, or DNA extracted from either of those sample types. The immunoSEQ Assay, a bias-controlled multiplex PCR, was used to amplify TCRbeta CDR3 regions from genomic DNA. The study's own analysis went as follows. The number of nucleated cells in each sample was estimated by amplification of reference gene primers within the assay. Sequence reads were collapsed and filtered to measure the absolute abundance of every unique TCRbeta CDR3 rearrangement. For each sample, productive Simpson clonality was calculated as the square root of Simpson's diversity index over productive rearrangements. TCRdb carries this immuneACCESS record with in-frame sequences only. Its versions omit some clonotypes, under half of them owing to an unresolved V gene in the studies checked, with the rest unexplained. V, J and clone size reflect that table, while D and trimming were determined from the DNA. The sample table shows more than 85,000 clones, and approximately 86% are seen once. The leading ten clones occupy about 2.9% of the sample.

The germline V gene encodes CDR1 SGHKS and CDR2 YYEKEE (reference sequence). Spanning cysteine to phenylalanine, the CDR3 consists of 15 amino acids. The kept DNA is CDR3 alone, 45 bases in frame from the first base. Relative to germline, V is 3 bases shorter and J is 6 bases shorter, with 16 bases between their ends. With regard to this clone: Its cognate antigen has yet to be identified. No base-level quality is on record; no much larger clone is a single base apart.

Sequences were obtained from peripheral blood. The sequence came from a man between 50 and 59 years old with active or convalescent COVID-19. The receptor chain draws on TRBV5-5 and TRBJ1-5; tentative D gene TRBD1, with 6 bases matching. This receptor carries the CDR3 CASSWADRSSQPQHF. The bases read TGTGCCAGCAGCTGGGCGGACAGATCCAGTCAGCCCCAGCATTTT. This CDR3, with the reference TRBV5-5 and TRBJ1-5 proteins standing in past its ends, gives the full variable domain DAGVTQSPTHLIKTRGQQVTLRCSPISGHKSVSWYQQVLGQGPQFIFQYYEKEERGRGNFPDRFSARQFPNYSSELNVNALLLGDSALYLCASSWADRSSQPQHFGDGTRLSIL.